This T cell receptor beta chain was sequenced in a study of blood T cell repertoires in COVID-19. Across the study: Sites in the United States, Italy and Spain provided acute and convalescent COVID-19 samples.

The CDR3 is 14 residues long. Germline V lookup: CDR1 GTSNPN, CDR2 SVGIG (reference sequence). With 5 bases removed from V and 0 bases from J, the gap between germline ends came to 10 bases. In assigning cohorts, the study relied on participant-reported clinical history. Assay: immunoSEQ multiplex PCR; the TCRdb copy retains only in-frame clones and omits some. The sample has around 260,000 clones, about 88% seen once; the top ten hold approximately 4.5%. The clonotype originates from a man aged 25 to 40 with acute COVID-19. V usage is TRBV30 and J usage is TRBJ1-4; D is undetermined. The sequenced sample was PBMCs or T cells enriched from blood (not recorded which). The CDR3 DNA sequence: TGTGCCTGGGCCAGCGAGCCAACTAATGAAAAACTGTTTTTT. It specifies CAWASEPTNEKLFF.